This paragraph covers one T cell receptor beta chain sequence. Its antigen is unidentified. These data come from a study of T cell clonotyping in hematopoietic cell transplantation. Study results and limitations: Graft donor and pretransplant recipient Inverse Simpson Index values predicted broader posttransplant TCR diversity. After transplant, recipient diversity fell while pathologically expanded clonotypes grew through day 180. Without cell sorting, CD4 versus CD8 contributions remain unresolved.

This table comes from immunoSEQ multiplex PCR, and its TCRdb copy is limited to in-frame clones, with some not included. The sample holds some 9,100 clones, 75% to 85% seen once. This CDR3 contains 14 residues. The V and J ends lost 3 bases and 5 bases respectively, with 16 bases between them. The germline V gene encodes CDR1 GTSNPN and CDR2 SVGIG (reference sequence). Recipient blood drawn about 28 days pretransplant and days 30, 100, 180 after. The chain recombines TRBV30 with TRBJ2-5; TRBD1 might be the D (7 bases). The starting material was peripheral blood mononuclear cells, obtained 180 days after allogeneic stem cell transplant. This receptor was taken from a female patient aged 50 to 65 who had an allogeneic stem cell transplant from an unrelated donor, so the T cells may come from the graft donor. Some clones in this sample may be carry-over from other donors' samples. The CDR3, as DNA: TGTGCCTGGAGCGAAGGAGGGGGCCGGGAGACCCAGTACTTC. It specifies CAWSEGGGRETQYF.